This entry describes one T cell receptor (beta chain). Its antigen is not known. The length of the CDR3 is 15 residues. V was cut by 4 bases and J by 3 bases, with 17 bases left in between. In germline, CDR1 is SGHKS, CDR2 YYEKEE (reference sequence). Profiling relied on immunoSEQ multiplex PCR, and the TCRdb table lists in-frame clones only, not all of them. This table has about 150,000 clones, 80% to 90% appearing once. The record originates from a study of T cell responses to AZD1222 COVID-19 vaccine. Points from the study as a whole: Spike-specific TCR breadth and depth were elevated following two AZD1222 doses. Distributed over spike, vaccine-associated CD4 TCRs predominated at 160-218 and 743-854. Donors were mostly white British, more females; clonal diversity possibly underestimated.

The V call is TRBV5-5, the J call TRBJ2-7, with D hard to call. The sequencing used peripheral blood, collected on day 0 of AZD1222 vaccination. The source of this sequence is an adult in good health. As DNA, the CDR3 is TGTGCCAGCAGCCCGGGTACGGACCCCCGCTACGAGCAGTACTTC. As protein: CASSPGTDPRYEQYF.